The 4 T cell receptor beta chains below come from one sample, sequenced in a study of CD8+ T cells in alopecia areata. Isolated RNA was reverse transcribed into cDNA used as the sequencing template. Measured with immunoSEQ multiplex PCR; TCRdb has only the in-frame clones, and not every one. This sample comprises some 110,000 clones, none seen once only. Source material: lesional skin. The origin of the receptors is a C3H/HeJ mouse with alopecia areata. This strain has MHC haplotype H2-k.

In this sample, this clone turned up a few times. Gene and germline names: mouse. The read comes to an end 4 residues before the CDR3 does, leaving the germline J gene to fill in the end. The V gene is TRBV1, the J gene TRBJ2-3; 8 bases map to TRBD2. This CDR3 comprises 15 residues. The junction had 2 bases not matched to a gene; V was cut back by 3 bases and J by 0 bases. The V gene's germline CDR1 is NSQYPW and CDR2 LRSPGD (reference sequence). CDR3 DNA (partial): TGCACCTGCAGTGCGGACTGGGAGAGTGCAGAA. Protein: CTCSADWESAE. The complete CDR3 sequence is CTCSADWESAETLYF.

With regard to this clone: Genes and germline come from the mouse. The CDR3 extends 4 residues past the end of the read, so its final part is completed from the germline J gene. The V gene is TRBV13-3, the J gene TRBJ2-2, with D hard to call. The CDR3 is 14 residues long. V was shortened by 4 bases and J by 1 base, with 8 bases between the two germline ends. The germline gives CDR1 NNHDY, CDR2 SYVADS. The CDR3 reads CASSSRQNTGQLYF. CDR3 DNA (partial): TGTGCCAGCAGTTCCCGACAAAACACCGGG. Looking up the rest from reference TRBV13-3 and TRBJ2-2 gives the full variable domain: EAAVTQSPRSKVAVTGGKVTLSCHQTNNHDYMYWYRQDTGHGLRLIHYSYVADSTEKGDIPDGYKASRPSQENFSLILELASLSQTAVYFCASSSRQNTGQLYFGEGSKLTVL.

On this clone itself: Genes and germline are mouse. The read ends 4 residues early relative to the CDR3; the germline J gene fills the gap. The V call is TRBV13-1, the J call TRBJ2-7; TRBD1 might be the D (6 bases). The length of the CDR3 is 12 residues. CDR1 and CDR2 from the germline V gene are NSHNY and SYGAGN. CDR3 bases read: TGTGCCAGCAGTGTCAGGGGAGAT. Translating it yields CASSVRGD. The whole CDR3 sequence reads CASSVRGDEQYF.

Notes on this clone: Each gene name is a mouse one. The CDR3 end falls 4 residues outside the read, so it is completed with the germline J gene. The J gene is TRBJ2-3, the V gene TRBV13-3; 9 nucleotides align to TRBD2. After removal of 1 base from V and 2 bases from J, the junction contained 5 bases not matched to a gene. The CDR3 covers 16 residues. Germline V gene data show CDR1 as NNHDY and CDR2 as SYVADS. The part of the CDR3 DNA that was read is TGTGCCAGCAGTGATTTGGGGGGGCGCCCTGCAGAA. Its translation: CASSDLGGRPAE. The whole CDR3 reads CASSDLGGRPAETLYF.